What follows are 5 T cell receptor beta chains derived from one specimen sequenced in a study of T cell responses to AZD1222 COVID-19 vaccine. Only in-frame clones appear in the TCRdb table, and some are missing; sequencing was by immunoSEQ multiplex PCR. The data hold about 81,000 clones, with roughly 94% observed a single time. The material was peripheral blood, obtained on day 0 of AZD1222 vaccination. These receptors originate from an adult in good health.

V and J are TRBV5-4 and TRBJ2-1, with TRBD2 matching 11 bases. Germline V gene sequence: CDR1 SGHNT, CDR2 YYREEE (reference sequence). CDR3 length: 15 amino acids. The J segment lost 5 bases and the V segment lost 4 bases, leaving 5 bases of the junction unmatched. The CDR3 is CASSPGLAVHNEQFF. The CDR3, as DNA: TGTGCCAGCAGCCCGGGACTAGCGGTCCACAATGAGCAGTTCTTC.

The chain employs TRBV28 and TRBJ2-7; D is perhaps TRBD1 (6 bases). Germline-derived CDR1 and CDR2 are MDHEN and SYDVKM. The CDR3 runs 15 residues. The V and J ends lost 5 bases and 1 base respectively, with 15 bases between them. The CDR3 DNA follows: TGTGCCAGCAGTACCGGGACATTTAGTTCCTACGAGCAGTACTTC. This translates into CASSTGTFSSYEQYF.

This clone came up once. The chain uses TRBV6-5 and TRBJ1-1; D not certain. Trimming stripped 6 bases from V and 5 bases from J, with 16 bases between. CDR1 MNHEY and CDR2 SVGAGI come from the germline V gene. CDR3 size: 14 residues. CDR3 bases: TGTGCCAGCAGGGGTTTTTCGGGAGGAACTGAAGCTTTCTTT. It specifies CASRGFSGGTEAFF.

This rearrangement joins TRBV2 to TRBJ2-3; TRBD2 matches 10 bases. Losses at the gene ends were 4 bases for V and 3 bases for J; bases not matched to a gene: 10. This CDR3 has 17 amino acids. CDR1 SNHLY and CDR2 FYNNEI come from the germline V gene. The CDR3 DNA reads TGTGCCAGCAGTGTTTTGGGAGCGGGAGGGCTGACAGATACGCAGTATTTT. It yields the protein CASSVLGAGGLTDTQYF.

The V and J genes are TRBV24-1 and TRBJ1-2; possibly TRBD1 for D (6 bases). The V end was cut by 1 base, the J end by 8 bases, with 10 bases between. CDR3 length: 13 amino acids. In germline, CDR1 is KGHDR, CDR2 SFDVKD. For the CDR3, the DNA is TGTGCCACCAGTGATTTTGGACAGCACGGCTACACCTTC. Translated: CATSDFGQHGYTF.